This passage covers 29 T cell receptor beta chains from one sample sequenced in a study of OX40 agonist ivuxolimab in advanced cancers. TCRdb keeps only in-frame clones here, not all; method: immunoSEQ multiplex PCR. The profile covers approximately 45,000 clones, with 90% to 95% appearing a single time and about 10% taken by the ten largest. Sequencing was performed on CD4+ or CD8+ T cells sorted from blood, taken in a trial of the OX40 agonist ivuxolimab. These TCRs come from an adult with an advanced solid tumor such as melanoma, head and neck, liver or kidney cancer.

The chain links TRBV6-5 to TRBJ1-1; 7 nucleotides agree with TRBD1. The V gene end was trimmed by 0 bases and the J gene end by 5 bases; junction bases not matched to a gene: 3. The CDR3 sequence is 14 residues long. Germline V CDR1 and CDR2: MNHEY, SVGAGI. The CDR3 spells CASSYSTGRTEAFF. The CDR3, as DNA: TGTGCCAGCAGTTACTCGACAGGGAGGACTGAAGCTTTCTTT.

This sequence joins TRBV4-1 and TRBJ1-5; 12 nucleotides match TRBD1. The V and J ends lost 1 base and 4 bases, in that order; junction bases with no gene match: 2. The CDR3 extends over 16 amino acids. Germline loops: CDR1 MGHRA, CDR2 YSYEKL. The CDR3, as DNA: TGCGCCAGCAGCCAAGGGGACAGGGGGCCTAATCAGCCCCAGCATTTT. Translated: CASSQGDRGPNQPQHF.

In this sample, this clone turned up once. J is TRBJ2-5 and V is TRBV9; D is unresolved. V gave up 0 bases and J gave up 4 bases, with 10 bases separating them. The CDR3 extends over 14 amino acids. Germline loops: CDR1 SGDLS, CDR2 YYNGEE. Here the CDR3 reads CASSVVGRGETQYF. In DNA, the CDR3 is TGTGCCAGCAGCGTAGTTGGTAGAGGAGAGACCCAGTACTTC.

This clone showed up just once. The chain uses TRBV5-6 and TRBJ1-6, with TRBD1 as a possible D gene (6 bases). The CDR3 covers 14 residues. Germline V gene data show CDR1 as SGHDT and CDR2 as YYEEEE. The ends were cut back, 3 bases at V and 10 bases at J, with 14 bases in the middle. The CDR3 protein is CASSWQGKFSPLHF. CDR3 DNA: TGTGCCAGCAGCTGGCAGGGGAAATTCTCACCCCTCCACTTT.

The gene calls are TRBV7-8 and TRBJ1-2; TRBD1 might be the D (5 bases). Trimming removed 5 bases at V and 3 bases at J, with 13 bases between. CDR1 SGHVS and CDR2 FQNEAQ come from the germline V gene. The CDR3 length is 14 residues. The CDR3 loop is CASSRGGDYYGYTF. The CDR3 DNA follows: TGTGCCAGCAGCCGGGGTGGGGACTACTATGGCTACACCTTC.

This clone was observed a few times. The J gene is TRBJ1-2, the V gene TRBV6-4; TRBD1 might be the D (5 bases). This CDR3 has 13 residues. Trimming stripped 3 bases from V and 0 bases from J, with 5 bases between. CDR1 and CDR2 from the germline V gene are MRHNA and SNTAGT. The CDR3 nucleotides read TGTGCCAGCAGTGAGACAGCTAACTATGGCTACACCTTC. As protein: CASSETANYGYTF.

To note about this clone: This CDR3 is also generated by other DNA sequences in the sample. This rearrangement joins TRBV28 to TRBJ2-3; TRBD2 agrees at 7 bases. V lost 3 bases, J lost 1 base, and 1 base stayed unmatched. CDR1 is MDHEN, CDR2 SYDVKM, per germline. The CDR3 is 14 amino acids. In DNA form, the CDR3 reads TGTGCCAGCAGTTTTCTAGCGGGCACAGATACGCAGTATTTT. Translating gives CASSFLAGTDTQYF.

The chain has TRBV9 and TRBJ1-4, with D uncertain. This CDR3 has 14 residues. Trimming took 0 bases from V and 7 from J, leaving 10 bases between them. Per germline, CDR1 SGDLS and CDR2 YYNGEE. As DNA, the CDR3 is TGTGCCAGCAGCGTAGAAGGGAGAGCTGAAAAACTGTTTTTT. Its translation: CASSVEGRAEKLFF.

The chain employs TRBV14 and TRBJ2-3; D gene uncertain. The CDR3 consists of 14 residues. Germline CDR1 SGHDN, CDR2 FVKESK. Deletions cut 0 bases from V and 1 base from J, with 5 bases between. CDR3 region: CASSQEDGTDTQYF. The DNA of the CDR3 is TGTGCCAGCAGCCAAGAAGACGGCACAGATACGCAGTATTTT.

CDR3 DNA sequence: TGCAGCGCCCGGAGCGCTCATGAGCAGTTCTTC. Amino acid sequence: CSARSAHEQFF. The rearrangement joins TRBV29-1 to TRBJ2-1; D not resolved. The germline CDR1 and CDR2 sequences are SQVTM and ANQGSEA. V lost 7 bases and J 8 bases, leaving 12 bases between the germline ends. The CDR3 spans 11 residues.

This chain's CDR3 is CASSVEMAPLHF. As DNA, the CDR3 is TGTGCCAGCAGCGTAGAGATGGCACCCCTCCACTTT. V usage is TRBV9 and J usage is TRBJ1-6; D uncertain. Trimming removed 0 bases at V and 11 bases at J, with 6 bases between. Germline V lookup: CDR1 SGDLS, CDR2 YYNGEE. The CDR3 contains 12 residues.

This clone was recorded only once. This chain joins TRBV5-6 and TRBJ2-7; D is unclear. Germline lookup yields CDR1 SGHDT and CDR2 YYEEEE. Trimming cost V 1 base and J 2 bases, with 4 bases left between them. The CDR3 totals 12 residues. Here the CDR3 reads CASSLTTYEQYF. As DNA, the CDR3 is TGTGCCAGCAGCTTGACCACCTACGAGCAGTACTTC.

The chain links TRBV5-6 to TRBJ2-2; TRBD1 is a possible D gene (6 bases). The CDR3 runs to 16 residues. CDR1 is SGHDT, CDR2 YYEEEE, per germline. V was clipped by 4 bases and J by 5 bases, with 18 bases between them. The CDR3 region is CASSPRSQGGTGELFF. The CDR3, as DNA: TGTGCCAGCAGCCCCAGGTCACAGGGTGGTACCGGGGAGCTGTTTTTT.

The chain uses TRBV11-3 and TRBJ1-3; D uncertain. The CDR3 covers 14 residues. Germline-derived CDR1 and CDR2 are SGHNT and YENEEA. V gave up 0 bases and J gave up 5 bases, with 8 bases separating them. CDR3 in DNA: TGTGCCAGCAGCTTAGAGGGAATGAGAAACACCATATATTTT. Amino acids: CASSLEGMRNTIYF.

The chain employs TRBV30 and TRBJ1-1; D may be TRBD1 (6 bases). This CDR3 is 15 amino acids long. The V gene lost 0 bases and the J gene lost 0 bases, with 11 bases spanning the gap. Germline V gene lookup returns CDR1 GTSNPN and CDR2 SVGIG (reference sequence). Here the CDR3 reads CAWSVQGRLNTEAFF. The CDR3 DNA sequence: TGTGCCTGGAGTGTACAGGGCAGGCTGAACACTGAAGCTTTCTTT.

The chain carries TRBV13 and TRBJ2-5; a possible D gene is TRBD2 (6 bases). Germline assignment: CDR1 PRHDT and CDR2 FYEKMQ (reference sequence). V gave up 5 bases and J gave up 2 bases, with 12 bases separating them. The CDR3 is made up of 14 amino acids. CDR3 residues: CASSPRRGQETQYF. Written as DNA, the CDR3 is TGTGCCAGCAGCCCCCGACGGGGGCAAGAGACCCAGTACTTC.

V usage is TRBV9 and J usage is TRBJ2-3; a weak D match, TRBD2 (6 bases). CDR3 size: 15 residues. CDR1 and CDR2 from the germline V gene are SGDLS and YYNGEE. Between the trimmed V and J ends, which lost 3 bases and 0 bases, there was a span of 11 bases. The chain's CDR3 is CASSASGLSTDTQYF. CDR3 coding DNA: TGTGCCAGCAGCGCCTCGGGACTGAGCACAGATACGCAGTATTTT.

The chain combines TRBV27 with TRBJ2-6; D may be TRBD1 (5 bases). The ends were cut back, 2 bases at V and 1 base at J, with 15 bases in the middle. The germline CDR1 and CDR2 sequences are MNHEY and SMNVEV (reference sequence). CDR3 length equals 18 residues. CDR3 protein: CASSLMGPDGSGANVLTF. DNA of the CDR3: TGTGCCAGCAGTTTAATGGGGCCTGATGGGTCTGGGGCCAACGTCCTGACTTTC.

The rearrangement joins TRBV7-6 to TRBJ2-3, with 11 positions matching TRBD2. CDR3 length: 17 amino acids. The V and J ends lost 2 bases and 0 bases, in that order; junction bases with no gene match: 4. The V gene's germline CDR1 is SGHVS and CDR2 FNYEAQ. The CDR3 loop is CASSLPTSGASTDTQYF. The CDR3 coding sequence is TGTGCCAGCAGCTTACCGACTAGCGGGGCTAGCACAGATACGCAGTATTTT.

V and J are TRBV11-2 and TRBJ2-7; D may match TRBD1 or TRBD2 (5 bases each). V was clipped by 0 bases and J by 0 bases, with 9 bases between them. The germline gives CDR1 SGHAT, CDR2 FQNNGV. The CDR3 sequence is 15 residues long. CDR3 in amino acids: CASSLEEGPSYEQYF. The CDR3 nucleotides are TGTGCCAGCAGCTTAGAAGAGGGACCCTCCTACGAGCAGTACTTC. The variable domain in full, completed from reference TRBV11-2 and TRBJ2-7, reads EAGVAQSPRYKIIEKRQSVAFWCNPISGHATLYWYQQILGQGPKLLIQFQNNGVVDDSQLPKDRFSAERLKGVDSTLKIQPAKLEDSAVYLCASSLEEGPSYEQYFGPGTRLTVT.

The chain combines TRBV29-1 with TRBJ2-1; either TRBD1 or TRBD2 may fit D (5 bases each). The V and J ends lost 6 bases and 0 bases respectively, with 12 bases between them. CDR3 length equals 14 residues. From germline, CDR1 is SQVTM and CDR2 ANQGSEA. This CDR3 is CSVGAGSSYNEQFF. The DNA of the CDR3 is TGCAGCGTCGGGGCTGGGAGCTCCTACAATGAGCAGTTCTTC.

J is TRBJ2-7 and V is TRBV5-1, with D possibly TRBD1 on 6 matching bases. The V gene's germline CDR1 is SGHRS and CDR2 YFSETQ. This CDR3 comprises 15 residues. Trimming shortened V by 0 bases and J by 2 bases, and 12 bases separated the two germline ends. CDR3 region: CASSLAGVVAYEQYF. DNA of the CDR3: TGCGCCAGCAGCTTGGCAGGGGTGGTAGCCTACGAGCAGTACTTC.

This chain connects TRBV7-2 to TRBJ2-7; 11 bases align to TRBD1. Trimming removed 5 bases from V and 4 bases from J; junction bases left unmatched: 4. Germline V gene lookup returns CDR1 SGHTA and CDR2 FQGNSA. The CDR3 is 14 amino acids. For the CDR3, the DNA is TGTGCCAGCAGCCCGGGGACAGGGGGGTACGAGCAGTACTTC. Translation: CASSPGTGGYEQYF.

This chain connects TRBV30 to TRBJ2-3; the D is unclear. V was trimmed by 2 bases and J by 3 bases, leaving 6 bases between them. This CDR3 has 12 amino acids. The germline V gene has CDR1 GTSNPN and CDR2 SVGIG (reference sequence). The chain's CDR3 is CAWSSTTDTQYF. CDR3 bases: TGTGCCTGGAGTAGCACTACAGATACGCAGTATTTT. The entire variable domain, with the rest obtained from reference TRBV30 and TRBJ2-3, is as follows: SQTIHQWPATLVQPVGSPLSLECTVEGTSNPNLYWYRQAAGRGLQLLFYSVGIGQISSEVPQNLSASRPQDRQFILSSKKLLLSDSGFYLCAWSSTTDTQYFGPGTRLTVL.

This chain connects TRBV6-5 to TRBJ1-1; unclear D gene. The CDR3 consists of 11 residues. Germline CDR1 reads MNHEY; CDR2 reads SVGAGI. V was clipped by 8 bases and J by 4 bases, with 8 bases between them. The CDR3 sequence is CASALGTEAFF. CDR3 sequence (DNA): TGTGCCAGCGCCCTTGGCACTGAAGCTTTCTTT.

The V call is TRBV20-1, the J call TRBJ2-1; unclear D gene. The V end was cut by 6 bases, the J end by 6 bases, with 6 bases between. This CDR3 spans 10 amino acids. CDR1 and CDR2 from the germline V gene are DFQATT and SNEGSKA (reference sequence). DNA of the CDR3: TGCAGTGCCGTTTTCAATGAGCAGTTCTTC. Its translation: CSAVFNEQFF.

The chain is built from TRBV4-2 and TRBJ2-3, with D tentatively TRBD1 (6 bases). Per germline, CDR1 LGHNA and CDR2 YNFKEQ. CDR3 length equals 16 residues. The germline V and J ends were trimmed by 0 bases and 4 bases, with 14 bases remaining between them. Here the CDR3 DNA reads TGTGCCAGCAGCCAAGAGGGGGCTCGAGGGGCAGATACGCAGTATTTT. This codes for CASSQEGARGADTQYF.

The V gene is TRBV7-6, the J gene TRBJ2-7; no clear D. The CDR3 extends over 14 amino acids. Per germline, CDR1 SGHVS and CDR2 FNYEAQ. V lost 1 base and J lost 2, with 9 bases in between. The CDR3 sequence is CASSLGGPTYEQYF. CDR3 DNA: TGTGCCAGCAGCTTAGGGGGTCCAACCTACGAGCAGTACTTC.

The CDR3 region has the DNA TGTGCCAGTAGTATAGCGGCAGGCGGGGTTTACGAGCAGTACTTC. It codes for CASSIAAGGVYEQYF. The chain is built from TRBV19 and TRBJ2-7; weak D call: TRBD2 (6 bases). This CDR3 is 15 amino acids long. V was trimmed by 1 base and J by 4 bases, leaving 14 bases between them. Germline V CDR1 and CDR2: LNHDA, SQIVND (reference sequence).